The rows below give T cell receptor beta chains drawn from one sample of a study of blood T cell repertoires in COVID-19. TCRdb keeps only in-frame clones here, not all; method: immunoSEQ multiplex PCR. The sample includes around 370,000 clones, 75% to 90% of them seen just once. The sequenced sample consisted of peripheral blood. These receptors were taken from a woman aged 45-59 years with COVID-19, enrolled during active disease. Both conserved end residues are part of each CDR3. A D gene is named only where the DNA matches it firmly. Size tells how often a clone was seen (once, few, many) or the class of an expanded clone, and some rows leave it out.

TGTGCCAGCGCCGGGGCTAGCGGGCACACAGATACGCAGTATTTT	CASAGASGHTDTQYF	TRBD2	TRBV18	TRBJ2-3	NA
TGTGCCAGCAGCGGGACGGACAGGGGGATCAATGAGCAGTTCTTC	CASSGTDRGINEQFF	TRBD1	TRBV5-4	TRBJ2-1	NA
TGCAGTGCTAGTCTGGGCGGGAGCGATGAGCAGTTCTTC	CSASLGGSDEQFF	TRBD2	TRBV20-1	TRBJ2-1	NA
TGTGCCAGCACGGCAGGGGGCCTGGGTATCGATGAGCAGTTCTTC	CASTAGGLGIDEQFF	TRBD1	TRBV18	TRBJ2-1	NA
TGCGCCAGCAGCCGTGGGACAGCTGGCACCGGGGAGCTGTTTTTT	CASSRGTAGTGELFF	TRBD1	TRBV5-1	TRBJ2-2	NA
TGTGCCAGTAGTATAGGGGCCAGGGCTGGGGCCAACGTCCTGACTTTC	CASSIGARAGANVLTF	NA	TRBV19	TRBJ2-6	NA
TGTGCCAGCAGCTTAGCCTTACTAGGAGGAAGGAGTGAGCAGTTCTTC	CASSLALLGGRSEQFF	NA	TRBV7-9	TRBJ2-1	NA
TGTGCCAGCAGCACCGACGGGAATCAGCCCCAGCATTTT	CASSTDGNQPQHF	NA	TRBV7-9	TRBJ1-5	NA
TGTGCCAGCAGTTTATCCCGAGGGGGATTCCTAGAGACCCAGTACTTC	CASSLSRGGFLETQYF	NA	TRBV27	TRBJ2-5	NA
TGTGCCAGCAGTGAAGGTACGGTCAATCAGCCCCAGCATTTT	CASSEGTVNQPQHF	NA	TRBV6-1	TRBJ1-5	NA
TGCGCCAGCAGTGACCGAGCGGGGGCGAACACCGGGGAGCTGTTTTTT	CASSDRAGANTGELFF	TRBD2	TRBV10-2	TRBJ2-2	once
TGCGCCAGCAGCTACTTGACAGGGGCAGAGTACGAGCAGTACTTC	CASSYLTGAEYEQYF	TRBD1	TRBV5-1	TRBJ2-7	NA
TGCAGCGCATCAGGAGGTACGCAGTATTTT	CSASGGTQYF	NA	TRBV29-1	TRBJ2-3	NA
TGTGCCAGCAGTACCCAAGAGGGCGCCGGCTACACCTTC	CASSTQEGAGYTF	NA	TRBV25-1	TRBJ1-2	NA
TGTGCCAGCAGCTTATATATCGGGGAGCTGTTTTTT	CASSLYIGELFF	NA	TRBV7-3	TRBJ2-2	few
TGTGCCAGCAGCTTAGGACAGTTTTACGAGCAGTACTTC	CASSLGQFYEQYF	NA	TRBV13	TRBJ2-7	NA
TGTGCCAGCAGCGTAGCGGGAGAGTCGTTTTCCGAGCAGTACTTC	CASSVAGESFSEQYF	NA	TRBV9	TRBJ2-7	NA